The clone carrying this T cell receptor (beta chain) was seen a handful of times. This entry is derived from a study of blood T cell repertoires in COVID-19. Study-wide context: Sources were T cells, B-cell-depleted T cells, or PBMCs; the material itself was cDNA or gDNA.

How the authors handled the data: Estimates of nucleated cell counts were drawn from the amplification of reference gene primers. Produced via immunoSEQ multiplex PCR; TCRdb's table is partial and in-frame only. V and J calls and clone size are as listed in that table; D and trimming were resolved from the DNA. The sample holds tens of thousands of clones, approximately 75% seen once. Per the germline V gene, CDR1 is MNHEY and CDR2 is SMNVEV (reference sequence). V dropped 3 bases and J dropped 4 bases, with 10 bases sitting between them. This CDR3 region has 14 residues. Sequencing input: peripheral blood. This sequence was found in a woman aged 55-75 years with acute or convalescent COVID-19. The chain has TRBV27 and TRBJ1-5; maybe TRBD1 (5 bases). The CDR3 here is CASSLWGRNQPQHF. The CDR3 nucleotides are TGTGCCAGCAGTTTGTGGGGGAGGAATCAGCCCCAGCATTTT.